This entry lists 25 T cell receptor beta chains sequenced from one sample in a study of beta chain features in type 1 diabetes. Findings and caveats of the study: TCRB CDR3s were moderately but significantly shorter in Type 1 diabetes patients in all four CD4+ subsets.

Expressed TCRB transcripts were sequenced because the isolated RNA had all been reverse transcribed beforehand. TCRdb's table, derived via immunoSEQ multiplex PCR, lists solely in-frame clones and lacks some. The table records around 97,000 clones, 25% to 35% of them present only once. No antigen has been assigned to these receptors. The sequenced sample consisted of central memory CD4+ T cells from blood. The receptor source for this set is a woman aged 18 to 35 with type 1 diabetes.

The CDR3 is CASRPRTGTENEKLFF. The CDR3, as DNA: TGTGCCAGCAGACCTAGAACCGGGACAGAAAATGAAAAACTGTTTTTT. V gene TRBV28 combines with J gene TRBJ1-4; TRBD1 matches 7 bases. V gave up 6 bases and J gave up 5 bases; unmatched junction bases: 12. The CDR3 runs to 16 residues. Germline values: CDR1 MDHEN, CDR2 SYDVKM.

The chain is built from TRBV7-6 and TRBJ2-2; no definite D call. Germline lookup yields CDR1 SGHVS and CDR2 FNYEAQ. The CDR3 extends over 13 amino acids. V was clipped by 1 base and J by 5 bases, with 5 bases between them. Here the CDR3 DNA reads TGTGCCAGCAGCTTAGATCGGACCGGGGAGCTGTTTTTT. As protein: CASSLDRTGELFF.

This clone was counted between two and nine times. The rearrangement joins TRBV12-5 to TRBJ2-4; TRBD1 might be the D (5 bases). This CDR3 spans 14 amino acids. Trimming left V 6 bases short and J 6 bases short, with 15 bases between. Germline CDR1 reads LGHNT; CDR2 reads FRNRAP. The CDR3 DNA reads TGTGCTAGTGGCTCCAGGGAACTCGGAAACATTCAGTACTTC. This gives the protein CASGSRELGNIQYF.

CDR3 coding DNA: TGTGCCAGCAGCGCGGGACTAGCGCAAAACAATGAGCAGTTCTTC. It encodes CASSAGLAQNNEQFF. The chain carries TRBV9 and TRBJ2-1; 10 bases line up with TRBD2. V shed 3 bases, J shed 5 bases, and the junction held 5 bases outside the gene matches. The CDR3 extends over 15 amino acids. Germline V lookup: CDR1 SGDLS, CDR2 YYNGEE.

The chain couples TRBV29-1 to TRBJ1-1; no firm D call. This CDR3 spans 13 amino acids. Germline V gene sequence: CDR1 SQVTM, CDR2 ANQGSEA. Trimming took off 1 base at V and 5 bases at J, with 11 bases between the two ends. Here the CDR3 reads CSVEGEGWTEAFF. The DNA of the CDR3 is TGCAGCGTTGAAGGAGAGGGCTGGACTGAAGCTTTCTTT.

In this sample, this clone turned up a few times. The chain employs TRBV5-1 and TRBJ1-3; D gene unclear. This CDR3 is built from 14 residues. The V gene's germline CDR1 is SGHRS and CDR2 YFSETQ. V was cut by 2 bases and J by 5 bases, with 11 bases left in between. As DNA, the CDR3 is TGCGCCAGCAGCTTAGAGGGTGTCCGAAACACCATATATTTT. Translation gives CASSLEGVRNTIYF.

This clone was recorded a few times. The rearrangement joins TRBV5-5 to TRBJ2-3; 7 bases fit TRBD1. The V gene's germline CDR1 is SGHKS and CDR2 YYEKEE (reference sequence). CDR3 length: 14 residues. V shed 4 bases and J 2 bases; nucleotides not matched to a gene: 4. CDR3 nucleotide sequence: TGTGCCAGCAGCAAGGGGGCTGTCACAGATACGCAGTATTTT. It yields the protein CASSKGAVTDTQYF.

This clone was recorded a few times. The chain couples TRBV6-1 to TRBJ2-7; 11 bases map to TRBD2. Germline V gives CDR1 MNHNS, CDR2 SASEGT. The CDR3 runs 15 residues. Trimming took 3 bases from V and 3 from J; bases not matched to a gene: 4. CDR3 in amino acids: CASSDNSGRVYEQYV. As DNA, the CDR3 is TGTGCCAGCAGTGATAATAGCGGGAGGGTCTACGAGCAGTACGTC.

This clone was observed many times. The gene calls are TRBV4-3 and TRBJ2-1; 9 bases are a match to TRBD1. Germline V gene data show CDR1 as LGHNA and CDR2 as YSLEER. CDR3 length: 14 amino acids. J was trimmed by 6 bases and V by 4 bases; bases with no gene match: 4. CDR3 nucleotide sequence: TGCGCCAGCAGCCGCCGACAGGGGGGCAATGAGCAGTTCTTC. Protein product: CASSRRQGGNEQFF.

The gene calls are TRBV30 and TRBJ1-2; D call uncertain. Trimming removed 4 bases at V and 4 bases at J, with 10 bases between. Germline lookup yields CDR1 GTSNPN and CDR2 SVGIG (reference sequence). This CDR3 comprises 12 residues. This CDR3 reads CAWIGDTYGYTF. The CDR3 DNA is TGTGCCTGGATCGGGGATACCTATGGCTACACCTTC.

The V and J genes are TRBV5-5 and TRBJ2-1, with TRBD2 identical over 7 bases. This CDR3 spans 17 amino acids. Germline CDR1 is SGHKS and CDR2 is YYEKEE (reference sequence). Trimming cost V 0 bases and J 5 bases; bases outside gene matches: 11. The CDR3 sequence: CASSLGFRRLADNEQFF. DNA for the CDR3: TGTGCCAGCAGCTTGGGTTTTCGTCGGCTAGCGGACAATGAGCAGTTCTTC.

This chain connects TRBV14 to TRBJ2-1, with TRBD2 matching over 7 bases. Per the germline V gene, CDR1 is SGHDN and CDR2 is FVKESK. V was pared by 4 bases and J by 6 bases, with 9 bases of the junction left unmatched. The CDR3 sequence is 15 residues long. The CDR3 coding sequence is TGTGCCAGCAGCCTTAGACTAGCTGGGGCCAATGAGCAGTTCTTC. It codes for CASSLRLAGANEQFF.

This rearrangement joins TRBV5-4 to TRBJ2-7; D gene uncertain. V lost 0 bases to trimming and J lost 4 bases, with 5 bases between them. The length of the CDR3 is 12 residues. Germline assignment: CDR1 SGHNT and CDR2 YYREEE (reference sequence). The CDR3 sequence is CASSLGQYEQYF. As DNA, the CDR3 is TGTGCCAGCAGCTTGGGGCAGTACGAGCAGTACTTC. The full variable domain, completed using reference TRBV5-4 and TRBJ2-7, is ETGVTQSPTHLIKTRGQQVTLRCSSQSGHNTVSWYQQALGQGPQFIFQYYREEENGRGNFPPRFSGLQFPNYSSELNVNALELDDSALYLCASSLGQYEQYFGPGTRLTVT.

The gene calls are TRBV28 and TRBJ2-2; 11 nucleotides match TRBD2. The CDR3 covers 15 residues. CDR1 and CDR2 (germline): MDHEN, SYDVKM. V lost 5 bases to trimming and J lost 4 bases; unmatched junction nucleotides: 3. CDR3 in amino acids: CASSLAGGSTGELFF. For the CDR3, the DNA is TGTGCCAGCAGTCTAGCGGGAGGAAGCACCGGGGAGCTGTTTTTT.

This CDR3 reads CASSYVLGEQYF. The CDR3 region has the DNA TGTGCCAGCAGTTACGTTCTCGGCGAGCAGTACTTC. The V call is TRBV6-5, the J call TRBJ2-7; D is ambiguous. The V gene lost 2 bases and the J gene lost 6 bases, with 8 bases spanning the gap. The CDR3 contains 12 residues. From germline, CDR1 is MNHEY and CDR2 SVGAGI.

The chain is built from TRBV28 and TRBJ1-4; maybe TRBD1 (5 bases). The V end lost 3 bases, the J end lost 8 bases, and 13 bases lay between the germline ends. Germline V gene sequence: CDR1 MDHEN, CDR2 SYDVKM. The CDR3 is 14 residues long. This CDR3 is CASSFLQDREKLFF. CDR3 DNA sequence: TGTGCCAGCAGTTTCCTACAGGACCGGGAAAAACTGTTTTTT.

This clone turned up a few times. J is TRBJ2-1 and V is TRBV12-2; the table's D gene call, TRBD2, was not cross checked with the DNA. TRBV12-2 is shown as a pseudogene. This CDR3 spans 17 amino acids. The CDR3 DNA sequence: TGTGCAAGTCGCCCCCATTTCAGGACGGGAGGCTACAATGAGCAGTTCTTC. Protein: CASRPHFRTGGYNEQFF.

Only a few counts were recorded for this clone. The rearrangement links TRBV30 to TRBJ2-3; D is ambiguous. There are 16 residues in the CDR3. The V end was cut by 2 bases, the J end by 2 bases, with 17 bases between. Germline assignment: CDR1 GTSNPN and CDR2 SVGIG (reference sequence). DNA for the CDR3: TGTGCCTGGAGTTACGGGTATGCGGAAATCACAGATACGCAGTATTTT. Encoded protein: CAWSYGYAEITDTQYF.

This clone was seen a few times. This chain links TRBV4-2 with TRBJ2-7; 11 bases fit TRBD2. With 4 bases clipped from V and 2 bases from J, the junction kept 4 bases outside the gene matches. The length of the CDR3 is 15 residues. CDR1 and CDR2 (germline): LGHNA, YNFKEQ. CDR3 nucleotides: TGTGCCAGCAGCCGAGGGACTAGCGGAACCTACGAGCAGTACTTC. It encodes CASSRGTSGTYEQYF.

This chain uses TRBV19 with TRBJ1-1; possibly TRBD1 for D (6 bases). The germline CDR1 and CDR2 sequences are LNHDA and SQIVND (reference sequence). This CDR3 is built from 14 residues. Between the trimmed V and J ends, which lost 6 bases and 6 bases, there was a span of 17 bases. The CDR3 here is CASRETGALPEAFF. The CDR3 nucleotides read TGTGCCAGTAGGGAGACAGGAGCCCTTCCTGAAGCTTTCTTT.

The CDR3 protein is CATSRDKISGGYGYTF. The CDR3 bases are TGTGCCACCAGCAGAGATAAAATTTCGGGGGGCTATGGCTACACCTTC. This chain uses TRBV15 with TRBJ1-2, with D possibly matching TRBD1 (5 bases). The V gene's germline CDR1 is LNHNV and CDR2 YYDKDF (reference sequence). This CDR3 is 16 amino acids long. Trimming pared 0 bases from V and 4 bases from J, leaving 15 bases between.

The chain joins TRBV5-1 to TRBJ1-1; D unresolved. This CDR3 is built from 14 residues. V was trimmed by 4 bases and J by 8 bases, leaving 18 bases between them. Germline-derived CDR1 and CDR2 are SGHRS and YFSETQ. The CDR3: CASSQSPTSSEAFF. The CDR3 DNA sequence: TGCGCCAGCAGCCAGTCACCCACCAGTAGCGAAGCTTTCTTT.

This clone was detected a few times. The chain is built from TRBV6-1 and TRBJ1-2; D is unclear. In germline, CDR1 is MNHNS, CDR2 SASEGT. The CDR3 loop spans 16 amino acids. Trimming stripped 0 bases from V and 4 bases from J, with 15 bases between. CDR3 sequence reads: CASSEAAAGAGYGYTF. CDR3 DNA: TGTGCCAGCAGTGAAGCGGCAGCGGGAGCAGGCTATGGCTACACCTTC.

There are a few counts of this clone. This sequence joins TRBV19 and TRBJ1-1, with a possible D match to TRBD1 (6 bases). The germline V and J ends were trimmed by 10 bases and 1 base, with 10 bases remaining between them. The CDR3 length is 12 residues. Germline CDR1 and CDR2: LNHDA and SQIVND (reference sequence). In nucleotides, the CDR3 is TGTGCCACGGGACAAACGAACACTGAAGCTTTCTTT. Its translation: CATGQTNTEAFF.

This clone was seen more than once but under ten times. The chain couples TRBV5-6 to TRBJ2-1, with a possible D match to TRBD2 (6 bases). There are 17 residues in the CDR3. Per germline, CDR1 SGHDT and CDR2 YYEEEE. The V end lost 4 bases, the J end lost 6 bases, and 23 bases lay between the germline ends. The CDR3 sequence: CASSPLGAGRSSNEQFF. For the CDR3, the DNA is TGTGCCAGCAGCCCTTTAGGGGCAGGGAGGTCGAGCAATGAGCAGTTCTTC.